This T cell receptor (beta chain) was found in a study of cytomegalovirus exposure and HLA in healthy donors. Overall study results and limits: Within the data, a cluster of highly shared sequence variants was likely a sequencing artifact. Altogether, 170 or so TCR beta chains were recorded as cytomegalovirus-associated.

This clone was detected a few times. No antigen is known for it. In the PCR, 60 Vbeta and 13 Jbeta primers were used. Libraries were prepared by immunoSEQ multiplex PCR; TCRdb keeps only in-frame clonotypes and omits some of them. The sample includes some 160,000 clones, about 80% of them seen just once. Germline assignment: CDR1 MNHNS and CDR2 SASEGT. The CDR3 is 12 amino acids. Trimming pared 5 bases from V and 0 bases from J, leaving 2 bases between. This clonotype originated in a man aged 35-49 years in good health and CMV-seronegative. The chain is built from TRBV6-1 and TRBJ2-1; D is unresolved. The specimen sequenced was PBMCs. For the CDR3, the DNA is TGTGCCAGCAGTTACTCCTACAATGAGCAGTTCTTC. Translation: CASSYSYNEQFF.